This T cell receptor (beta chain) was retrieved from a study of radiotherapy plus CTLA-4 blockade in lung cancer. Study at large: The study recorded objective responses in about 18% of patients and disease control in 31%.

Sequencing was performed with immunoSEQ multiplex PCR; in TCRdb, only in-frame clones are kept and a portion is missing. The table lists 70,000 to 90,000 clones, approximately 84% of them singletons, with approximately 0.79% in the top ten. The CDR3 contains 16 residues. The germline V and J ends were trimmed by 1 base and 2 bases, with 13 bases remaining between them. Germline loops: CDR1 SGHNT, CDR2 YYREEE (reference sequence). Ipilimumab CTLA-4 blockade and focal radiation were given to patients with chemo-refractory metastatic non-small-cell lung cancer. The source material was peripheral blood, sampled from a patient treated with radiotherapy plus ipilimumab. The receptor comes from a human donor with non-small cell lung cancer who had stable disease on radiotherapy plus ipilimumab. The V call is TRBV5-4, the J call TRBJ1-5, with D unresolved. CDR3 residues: CASSLWMAGGNQPQHF. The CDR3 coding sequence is TGTGCCAGCAGCTTGTGGATGGCAGGAGGCAATCAGCCCCAGCATTTT.